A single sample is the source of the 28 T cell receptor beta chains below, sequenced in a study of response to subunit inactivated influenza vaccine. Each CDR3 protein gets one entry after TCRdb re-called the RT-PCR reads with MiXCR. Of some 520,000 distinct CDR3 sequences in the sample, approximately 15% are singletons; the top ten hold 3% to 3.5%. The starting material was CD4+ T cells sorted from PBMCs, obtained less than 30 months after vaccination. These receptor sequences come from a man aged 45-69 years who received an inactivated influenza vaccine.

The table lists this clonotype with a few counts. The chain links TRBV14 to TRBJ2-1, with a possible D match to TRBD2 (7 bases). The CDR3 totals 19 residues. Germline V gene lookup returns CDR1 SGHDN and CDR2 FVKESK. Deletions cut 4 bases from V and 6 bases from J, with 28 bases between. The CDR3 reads CASSPEFLRGGSFPNEQFF. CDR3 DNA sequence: TGTGCCAGCAGCCCGGAGTTCTTAAGGGGGGGCTCCTTTCCCAATGAGCAGTTCTTC.

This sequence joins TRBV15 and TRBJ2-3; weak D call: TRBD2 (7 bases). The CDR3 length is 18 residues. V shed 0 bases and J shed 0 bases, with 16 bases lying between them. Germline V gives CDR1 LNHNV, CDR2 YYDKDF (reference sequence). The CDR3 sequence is CATSRDWGGRGSTDTQYF. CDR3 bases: TGTGCCACCAGCAGAGATTGGGGGGGGCGGGGGAGCACAGATACGCAGTATTTT.

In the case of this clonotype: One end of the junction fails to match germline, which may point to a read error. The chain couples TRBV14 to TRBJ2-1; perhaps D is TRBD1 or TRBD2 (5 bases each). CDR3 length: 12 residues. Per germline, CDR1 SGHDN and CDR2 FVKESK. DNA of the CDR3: TGTGCCGGCAGACAGAGCGGATGGGAGCAGTTCTTC. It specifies CAGRQSGWEQFF.

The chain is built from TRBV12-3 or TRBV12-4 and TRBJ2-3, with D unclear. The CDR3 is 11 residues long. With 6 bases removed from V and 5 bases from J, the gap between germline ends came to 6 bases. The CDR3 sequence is CASRLLDTQYF. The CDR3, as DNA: TGTGCCAGCAGATTACTAGATACGCAGTATTTT.

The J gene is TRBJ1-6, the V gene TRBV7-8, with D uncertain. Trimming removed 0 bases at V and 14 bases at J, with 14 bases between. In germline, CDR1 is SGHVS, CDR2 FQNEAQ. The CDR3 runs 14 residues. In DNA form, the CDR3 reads TGTGCCAGCAGCTTAGCCGCTCGTCAGTACGCCCTCCACTTT. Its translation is CASSLAARQYALHF.

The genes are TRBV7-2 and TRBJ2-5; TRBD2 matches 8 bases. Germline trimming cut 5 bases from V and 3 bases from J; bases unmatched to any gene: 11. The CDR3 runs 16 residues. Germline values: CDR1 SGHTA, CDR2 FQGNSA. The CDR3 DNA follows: TGTGCCAGCAGCGTAAATCGACTAGCGACTAAAGAGACCCAGTACTTC. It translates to CASSVNRLATKETQYF.

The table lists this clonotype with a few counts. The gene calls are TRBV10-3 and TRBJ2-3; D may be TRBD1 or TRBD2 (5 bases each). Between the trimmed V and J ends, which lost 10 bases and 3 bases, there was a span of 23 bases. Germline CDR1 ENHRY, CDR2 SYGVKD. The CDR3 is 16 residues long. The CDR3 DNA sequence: TGTGCCACAACCCGGGACCAGACCTATGAGACAGATACGCAGTATTTT. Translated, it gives CATTRDQTYETDTQYF.

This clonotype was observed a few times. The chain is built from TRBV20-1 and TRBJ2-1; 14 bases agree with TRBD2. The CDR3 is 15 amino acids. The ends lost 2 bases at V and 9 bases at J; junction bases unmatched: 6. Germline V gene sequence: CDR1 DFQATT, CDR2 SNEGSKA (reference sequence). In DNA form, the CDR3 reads TGCAGTGCTAGATCAGGACTAGCGGGAGGTCTTGAGCAGTTCTTC. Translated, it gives CSARSGLAGGLEQFF.

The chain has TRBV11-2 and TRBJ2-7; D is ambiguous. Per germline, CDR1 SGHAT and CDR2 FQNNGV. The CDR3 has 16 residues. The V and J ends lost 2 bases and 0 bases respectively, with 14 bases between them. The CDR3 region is CASSLTVGSLSYEQYF. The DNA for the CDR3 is TGTGCCAGCAGCTTAACGGTCGGGTCCCTCTCCTACGAGCAGTACTTC.

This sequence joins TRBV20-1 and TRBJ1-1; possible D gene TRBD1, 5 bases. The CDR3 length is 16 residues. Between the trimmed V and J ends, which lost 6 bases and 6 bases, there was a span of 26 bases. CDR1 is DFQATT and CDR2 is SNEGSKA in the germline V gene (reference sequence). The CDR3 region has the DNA TGCAGTGCCAAGCGTGGACCAGGGCCAATACAGGCTGAAGCTTTCTTT. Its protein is CSAKRGPGPIQAEAFF.

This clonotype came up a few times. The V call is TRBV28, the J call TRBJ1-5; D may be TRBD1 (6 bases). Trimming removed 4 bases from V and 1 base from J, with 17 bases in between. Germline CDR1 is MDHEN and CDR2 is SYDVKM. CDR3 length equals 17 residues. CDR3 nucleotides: TGTGCCAGCAGTTCCGCACAGGGAATTGAGAGCAATCAGCCCCAGCATTTT. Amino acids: CASSSAQGIESNQPQHF.

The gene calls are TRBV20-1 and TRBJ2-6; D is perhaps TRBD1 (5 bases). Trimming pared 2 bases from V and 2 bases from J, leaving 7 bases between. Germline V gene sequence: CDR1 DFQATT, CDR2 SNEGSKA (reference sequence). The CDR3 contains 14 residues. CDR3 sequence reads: CSARPRAGANVLTF. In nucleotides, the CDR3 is TGCAGTGCTAGACCCAGGGCTGGGGCCAACGTCCTGACTTTC.

This chain's CDR3 is CASSGQDTQYF. The DNA for the CDR3 is TGTGCCAGCAGCGGACAGGATACGCAGTATTTT. The chain uses TRBV9 and TRBJ2-3; D is possibly TRBD1 (5 bases). Trimming stripped 3 bases from V and 6 bases from J, with 5 bases between. The germline gives CDR1 SGDLS, CDR2 YYNGEE. CDR3 length: 11 residues.

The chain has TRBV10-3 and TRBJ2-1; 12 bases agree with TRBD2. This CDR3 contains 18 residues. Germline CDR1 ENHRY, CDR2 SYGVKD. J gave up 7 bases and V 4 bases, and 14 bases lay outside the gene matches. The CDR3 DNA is TGTGCCATCAGTGGCGCCTCCCGACTAGCGGGAGTGGGGAATGAGCAGTTCTTC. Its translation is CAISGASRLAGVGNEQFF.

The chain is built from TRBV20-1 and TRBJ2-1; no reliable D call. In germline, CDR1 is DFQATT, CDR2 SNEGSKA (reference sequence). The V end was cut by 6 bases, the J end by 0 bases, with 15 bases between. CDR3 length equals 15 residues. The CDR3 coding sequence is TGCAGTGCCATCCTTAGCAAAAGCTCCTACAATGAGCAGTTCTTC. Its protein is CSAILSKSSYNEQFF.

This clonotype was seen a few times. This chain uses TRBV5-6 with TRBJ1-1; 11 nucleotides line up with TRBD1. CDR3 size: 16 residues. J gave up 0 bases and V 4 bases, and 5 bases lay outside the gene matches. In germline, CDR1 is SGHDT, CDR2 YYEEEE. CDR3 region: CASSRDRGSLNTEAFF. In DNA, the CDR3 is TGTGCCAGCAGCCGGGACAGGGGGTCTCTGAACACTGAAGCTTTCTTT.

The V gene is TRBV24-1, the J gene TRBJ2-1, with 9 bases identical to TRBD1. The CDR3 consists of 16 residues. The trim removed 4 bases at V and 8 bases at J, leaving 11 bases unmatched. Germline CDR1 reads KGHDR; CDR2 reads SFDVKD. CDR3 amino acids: CATSDLGTGTSDEQFF. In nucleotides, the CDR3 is TGTGCCACCAGTGACCTCGGGACAGGGACGTCGGATGAGCAGTTCTTC.

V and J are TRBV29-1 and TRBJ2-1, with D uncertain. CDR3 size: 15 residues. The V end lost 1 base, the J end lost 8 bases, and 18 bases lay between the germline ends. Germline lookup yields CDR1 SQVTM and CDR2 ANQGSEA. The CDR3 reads CSVEGAPQKRYEQFF. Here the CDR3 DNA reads TGCAGCGTTGAAGGGGCCCCCCAAAAGAGGTATGAGCAGTTCTTC.

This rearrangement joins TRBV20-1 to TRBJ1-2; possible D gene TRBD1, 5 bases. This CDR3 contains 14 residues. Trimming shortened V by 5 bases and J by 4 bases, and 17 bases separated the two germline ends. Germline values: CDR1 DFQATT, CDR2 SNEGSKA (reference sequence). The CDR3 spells CSAPTGGVGYGYTF. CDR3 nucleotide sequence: TGCAGTGCTCCTACCGGGGGGGTGGGCTATGGCTACACCTTC.

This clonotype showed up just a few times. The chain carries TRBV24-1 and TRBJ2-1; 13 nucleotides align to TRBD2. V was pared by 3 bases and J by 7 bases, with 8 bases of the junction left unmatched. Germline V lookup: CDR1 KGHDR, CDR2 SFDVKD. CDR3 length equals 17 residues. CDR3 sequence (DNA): TGTGCCACCAGTGATCCCCCGGGACTAGCGGGAAGGAATGAGCAGTTCTTC. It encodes CATSDPPGLAGRNEQFF.

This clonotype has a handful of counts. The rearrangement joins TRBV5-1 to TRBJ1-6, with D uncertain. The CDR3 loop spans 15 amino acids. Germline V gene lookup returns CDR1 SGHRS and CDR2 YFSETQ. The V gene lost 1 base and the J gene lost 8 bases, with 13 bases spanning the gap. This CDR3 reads CASSLLSRSDSPLHF. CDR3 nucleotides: TGCGCCAGCAGCTTGTTATCCCGAAGCGATTCACCCCTCCACTTT. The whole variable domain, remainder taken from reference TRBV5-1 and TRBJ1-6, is KAGVTQTPRYLIKTRGQQVTLSCSPISGHRSVSWYQQTPGQGLQFLFEYFSETQRNKGNFPGRFSGRQFSNSRSEMNVSTLELGDSALYLCASSLLSRSDSPLHFGNGTRLTVT.

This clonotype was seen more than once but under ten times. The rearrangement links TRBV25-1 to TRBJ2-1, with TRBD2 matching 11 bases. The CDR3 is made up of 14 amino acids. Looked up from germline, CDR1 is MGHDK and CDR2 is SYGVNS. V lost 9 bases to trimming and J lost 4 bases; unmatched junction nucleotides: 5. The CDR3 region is CASSGGGRYNEQFF. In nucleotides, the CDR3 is TGTGCCAGTAGCGGGGGGGGCCGATACAATGAGCAGTTCTTC.

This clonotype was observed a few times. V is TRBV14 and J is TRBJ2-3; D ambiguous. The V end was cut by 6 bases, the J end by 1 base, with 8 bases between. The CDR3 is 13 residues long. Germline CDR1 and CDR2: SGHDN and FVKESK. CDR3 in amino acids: CASRIGGTDTQYF. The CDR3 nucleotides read TGTGCCAGCAGAATCGGTGGCACAGATACGCAGTATTTT. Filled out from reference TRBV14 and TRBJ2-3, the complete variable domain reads EAGVTQFPSHSVIEKGQTVTLRCDPISGHDNLYWYRRVMGKEIKFLLHFVKESKQDESGMPNNRFLAERTGGTYSTLKVQPAELEDSGVYFCASRIGGTDTQYFGPGTRLTVL.

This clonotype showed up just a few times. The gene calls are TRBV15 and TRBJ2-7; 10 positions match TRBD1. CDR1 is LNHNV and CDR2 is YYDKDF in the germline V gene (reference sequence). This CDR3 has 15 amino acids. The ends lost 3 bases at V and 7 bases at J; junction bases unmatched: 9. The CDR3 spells CATSSPGQGIREQYF. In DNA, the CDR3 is TGTGCCACCAGCAGTCCGGGACAGGGGATCCGGGAGCAGTACTTC. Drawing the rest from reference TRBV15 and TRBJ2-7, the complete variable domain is DAMVIQNPRYQVTQFGKPVTLSCSQTLNHNVMYWYQQKSSQAPKLLFHYYDKDFNNEADTPDNFQSRRPNTSFCFLDIRSPGLGDTAMYLCATSSPGQGIREQYFGPGTRLTVT.

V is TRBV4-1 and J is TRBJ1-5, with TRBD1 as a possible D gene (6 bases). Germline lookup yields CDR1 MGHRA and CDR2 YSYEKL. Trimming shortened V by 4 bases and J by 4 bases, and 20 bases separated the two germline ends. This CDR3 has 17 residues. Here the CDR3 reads CASSPFPRGEKNQPQHF. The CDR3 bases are TGCGCCAGCAGCCCCTTCCCCAGGGGAGAAAAGAATCAGCCCCAGCATTTT.

CDR3 sequence: CSAQGGGPNEQFF. The CDR3 DNA sequence: TGCAGTGCCCAGGGAGGTGGGCCAAATGAGCAGTTCTTC. V usage is TRBV20-1 and J usage is TRBJ2-1; tentative D call: TRBD2 (6 bases). V was cut by 6 bases and J by 7 bases, with 16 bases left in between. CDR1 and CDR2 from the germline V gene are DFQATT and SNEGSKA (reference sequence). The CDR3 spans 13 residues.

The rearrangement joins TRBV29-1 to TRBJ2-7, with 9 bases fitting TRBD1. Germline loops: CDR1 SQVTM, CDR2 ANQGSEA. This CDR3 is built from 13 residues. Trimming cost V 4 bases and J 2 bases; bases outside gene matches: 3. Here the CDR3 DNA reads TGCAGCGTTGTTGGGGACAGGGCCTACGAGCAGTACTTC. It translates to CSVVGDRAYEQYF.

CDR3 bases: TGCAGTGCTCTACAGGGTAACCAAGAGACCCAGTACTTC. This gives the protein CSALQGNQETQYF. The chain recombines TRBV20-1 with TRBJ2-5; D perhaps matches TRBD1 (6 bases). The CDR3 loop spans 13 amino acids. CDR1 is DFQATT and CDR2 is SNEGSKA in the germline V gene (reference sequence). V was clipped by 5 bases and J by 0 bases, with 10 bases between them.